This T cell receptor beta chain was documented in a study of CD8 T cells in ankylosing spondylitis. Study-wide findings and caveats: Relatively rare in peripheral blood, disease-linked clones were also CD8+. Typical of ankylosing spondylitis blood, it appeared, was a TCR beta motif of eight highly homologous variants.

Germline values: CDR1 LGHNA, CDR2 YSLEER. The CDR3 has 14 amino acids. The germline V and J ends were trimmed by 1 base and 10 bases, with 16 bases remaining between them. Each TCR beta library was made by quantitative 5'-RACE that incorporated molecular barcodes. TCRdb itself ran the 5' RACE reads through MiXCR, one entry per CDR3 protein. This sample has some 800,000 distinct CDR3 sequences; approximately 12% occur once, and the top ten carry about 0.5%. This clonotype appeared a few times. The antigen is not known. This sequence was found in a male donor with ankylosing spondylitis. The specimen was blood, either unsorted or a sorted T cell fraction (not recorded which). The chain employs TRBV4-3 and TRBJ1-1; D may be TRBD1 (5 bases). The CDR3 reads CASSQVGTIRGAFF. CDR3 coding DNA: TGCGCCAGCAGCCAAGTAGGGACCATAAGGGGAGCTTTCTTT.